This record looks at one TCR beta chain sequence and its context. This entry comes from a study of tumor T cells in aggressive B-cell lymphoma. The J segment lost 8 bases and the V segment lost 2 bases, leaving 4 bases of the junction unmatched. Germline V gene lookup returns CDR1 MNHNY and CDR2 SVGAGI (reference sequence). This CDR3 region has 15 residues. The repertoire was sequenced with immunoSEQ multiplex PCR; TCRdb's copy has only in-frame clones and lacks some. The table shows about 3,100 clones, with roughly two thirds occurring only once. Sequenced input: tumor tissue. The chain links TRBV6-6 to TRBJ1-6, with 9 bases lining up with TRBD1. The origin of this receptor is an adult with diffuse large B cell lymphoma. The CDR3 reads CASSYGTGLDSPLHF. The DNA of the CDR3 is TGTGCCAGCAGTTACGGGACAGGGTTGGATTCACCCCTCCACTTT.